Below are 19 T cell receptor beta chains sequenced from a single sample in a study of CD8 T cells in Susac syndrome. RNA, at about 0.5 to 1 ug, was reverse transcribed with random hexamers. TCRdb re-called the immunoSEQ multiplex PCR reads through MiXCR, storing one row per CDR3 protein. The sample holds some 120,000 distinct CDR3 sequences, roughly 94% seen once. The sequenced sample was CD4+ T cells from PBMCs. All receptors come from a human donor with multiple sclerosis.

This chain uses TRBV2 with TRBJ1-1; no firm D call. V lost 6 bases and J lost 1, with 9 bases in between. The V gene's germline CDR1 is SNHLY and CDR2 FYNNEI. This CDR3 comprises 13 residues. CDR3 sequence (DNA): TGTGCCAGCAGGCCCCGATGGAACACTGAAGCTTTCTTT. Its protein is CASRPRWNTEAFF.

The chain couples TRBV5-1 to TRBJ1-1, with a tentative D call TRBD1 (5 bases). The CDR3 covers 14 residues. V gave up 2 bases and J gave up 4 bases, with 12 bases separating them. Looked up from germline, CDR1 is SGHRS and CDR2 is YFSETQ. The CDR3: CASSLRQGGTEAFF. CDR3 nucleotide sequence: TGCGCCAGCAGCTTAAGGCAGGGAGGCACTGAAGCTTTCTTT.

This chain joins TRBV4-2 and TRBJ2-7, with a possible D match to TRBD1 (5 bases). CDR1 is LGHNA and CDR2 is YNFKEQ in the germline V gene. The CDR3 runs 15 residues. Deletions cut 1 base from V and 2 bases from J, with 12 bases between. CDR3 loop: CASSQAGMNTYEQYF. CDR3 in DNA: TGTGCCAGCAGCCAAGCAGGGATGAATACCTACGAGCAGTACTTC.

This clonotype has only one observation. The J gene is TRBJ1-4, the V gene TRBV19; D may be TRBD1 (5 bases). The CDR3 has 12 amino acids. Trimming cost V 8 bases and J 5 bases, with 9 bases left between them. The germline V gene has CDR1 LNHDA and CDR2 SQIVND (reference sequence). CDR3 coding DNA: TGTGCCAGTGGAAAGGGGAATGAAAAACTGTTTTTT. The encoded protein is CASGKGNEKLFF.

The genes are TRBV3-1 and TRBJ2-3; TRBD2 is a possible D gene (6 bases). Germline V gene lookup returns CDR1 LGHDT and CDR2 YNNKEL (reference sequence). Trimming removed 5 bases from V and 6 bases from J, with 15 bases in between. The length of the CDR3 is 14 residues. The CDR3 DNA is TGTGCCAGCAGCAGGACGGCGGAGGGGGATACGCAGTATTTT. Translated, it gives CASSRTAEGDTQYF.

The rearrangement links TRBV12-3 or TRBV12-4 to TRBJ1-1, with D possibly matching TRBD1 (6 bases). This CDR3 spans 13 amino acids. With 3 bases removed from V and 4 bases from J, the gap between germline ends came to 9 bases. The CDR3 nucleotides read TGTGCCAGCAGTTTTCAGGGGAGCACTGAAGCTTTCTTT. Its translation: CASSFQGSTEAFF.

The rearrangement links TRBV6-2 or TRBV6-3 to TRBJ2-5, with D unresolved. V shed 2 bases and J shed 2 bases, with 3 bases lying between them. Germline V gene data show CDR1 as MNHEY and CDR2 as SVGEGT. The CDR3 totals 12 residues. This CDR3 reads CASSYTQETQYF. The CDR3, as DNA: TGTGCCAGCAGTTACACACAAGAGACCCAGTACTTC.

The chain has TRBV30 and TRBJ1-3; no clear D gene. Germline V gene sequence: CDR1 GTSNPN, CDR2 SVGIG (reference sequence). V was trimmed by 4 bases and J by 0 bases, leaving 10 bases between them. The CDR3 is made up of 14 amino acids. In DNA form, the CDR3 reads TGTGCCTGGACTATGGGAGGCTCTGGAAACACCATATATTTT. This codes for CAWTMGGSGNTIYF.

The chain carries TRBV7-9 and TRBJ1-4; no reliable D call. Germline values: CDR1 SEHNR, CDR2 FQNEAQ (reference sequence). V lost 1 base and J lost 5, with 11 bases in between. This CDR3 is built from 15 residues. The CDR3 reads CASSLEITLNEKLFF. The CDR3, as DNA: TGTGCCAGCAGCTTAGAGATCACTTTAAATGAAAAACTGTTTTTT.

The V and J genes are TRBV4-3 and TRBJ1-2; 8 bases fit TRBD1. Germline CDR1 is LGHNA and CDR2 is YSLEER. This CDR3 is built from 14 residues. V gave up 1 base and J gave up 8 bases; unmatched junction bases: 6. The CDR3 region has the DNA TGCGCCAGCAGCCAAGTTGAAGACAGGGGCGGCTACACCTTC. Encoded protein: CASSQVEDRGGYTF.

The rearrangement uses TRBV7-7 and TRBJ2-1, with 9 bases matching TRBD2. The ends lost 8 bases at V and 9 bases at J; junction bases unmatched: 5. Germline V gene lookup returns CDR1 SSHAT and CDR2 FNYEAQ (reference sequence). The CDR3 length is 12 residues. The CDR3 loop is CASASGTGEQFF. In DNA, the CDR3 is TGTGCCAGCGCTAGCGGGACGGGTGAGCAGTTCTTC.

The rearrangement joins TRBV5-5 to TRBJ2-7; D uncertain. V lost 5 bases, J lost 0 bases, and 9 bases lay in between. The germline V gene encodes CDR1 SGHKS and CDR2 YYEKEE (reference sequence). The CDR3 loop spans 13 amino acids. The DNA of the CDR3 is TGTGCCAGCAGTTTAGCTCCCTCCTACGAGCAGTACTTC. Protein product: CASSLAPSYEQYF.

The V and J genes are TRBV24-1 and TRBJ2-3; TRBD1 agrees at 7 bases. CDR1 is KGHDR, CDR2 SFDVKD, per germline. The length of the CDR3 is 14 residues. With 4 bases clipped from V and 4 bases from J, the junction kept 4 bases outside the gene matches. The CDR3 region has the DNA TGTGCCACCAGTGACCCGACAGGGTCAGATACGCAGTATTTT. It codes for CATSDPTGSDTQYF.

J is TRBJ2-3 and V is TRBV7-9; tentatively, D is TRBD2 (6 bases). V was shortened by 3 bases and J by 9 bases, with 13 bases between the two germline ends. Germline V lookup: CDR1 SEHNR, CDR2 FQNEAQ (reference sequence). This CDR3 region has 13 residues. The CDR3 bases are TGTGCCAGCAGCTTGGGGGGTCCGGAGACGCAGTATTTT. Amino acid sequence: CASSLGGPETQYF.

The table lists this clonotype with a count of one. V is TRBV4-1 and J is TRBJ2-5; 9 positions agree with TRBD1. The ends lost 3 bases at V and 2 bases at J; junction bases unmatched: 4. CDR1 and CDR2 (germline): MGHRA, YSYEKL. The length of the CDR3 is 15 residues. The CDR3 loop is CASSHPGTGQETQYF. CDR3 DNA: TGCGCCAGCAGCCACCCCGGGACAGGGCAAGAGACCCAGTACTTC.

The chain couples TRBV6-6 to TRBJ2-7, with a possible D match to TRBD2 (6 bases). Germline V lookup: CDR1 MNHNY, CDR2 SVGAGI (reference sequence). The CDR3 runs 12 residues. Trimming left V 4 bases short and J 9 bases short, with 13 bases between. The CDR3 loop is CASSSGLFGQYF. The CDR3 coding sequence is TGTGCCAGCAGTTCGGGACTTTTCGGGCAGTACTTC.

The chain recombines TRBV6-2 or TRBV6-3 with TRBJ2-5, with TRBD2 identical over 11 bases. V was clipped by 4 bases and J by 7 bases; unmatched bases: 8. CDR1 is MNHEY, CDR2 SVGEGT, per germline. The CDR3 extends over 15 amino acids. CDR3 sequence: CASSSIAGGPGTQYF. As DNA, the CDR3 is TGTGCCAGCAGTTCCATAGCGGGGGGGCCCGGGACCCAGTACTTC.

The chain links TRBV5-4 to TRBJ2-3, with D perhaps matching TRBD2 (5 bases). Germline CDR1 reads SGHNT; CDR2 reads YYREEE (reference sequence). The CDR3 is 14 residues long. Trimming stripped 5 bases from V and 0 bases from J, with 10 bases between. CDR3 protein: CASSVGGSTDTQYF. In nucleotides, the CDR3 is TGTGCCAGCAGTGTTGGCGGGAGCACAGATACGCAGTATTTT.

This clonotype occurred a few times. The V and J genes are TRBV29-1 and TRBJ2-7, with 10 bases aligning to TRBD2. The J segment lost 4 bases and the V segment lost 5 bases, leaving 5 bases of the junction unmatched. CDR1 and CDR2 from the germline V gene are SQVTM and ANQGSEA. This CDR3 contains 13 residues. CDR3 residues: CSVTGTSDYEQYF. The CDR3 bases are TGCAGCGTTACCGGGACTAGCGATTACGAGCAGTACTTC.